This T cell receptor (beta chain) was sequenced for a study of PD-1 blockade in mismatch repair-deficient tumors. Assay: immunoSEQ multiplex PCR; the TCRdb copy retains only in-frame clones and omits some. In the table there are under 95,000 clones, over 70% of which are singletons. The CDR3 has 13 amino acids. Trimming cost V 2 bases and J 6 bases, with 13 bases left between them. Germline CDR1 SQVTM, CDR2 ANQGSEA. The chain combines TRBV29-1 with TRBJ1-1; D possibly corresponds to TRBD1 (5 bases). The clonotype comes from an adult with mismatch repair-deficient cancer. This specimen consisted of peripheral blood, obtained 12 weeks after starting pembrolizumab. The CDR3 reads CSVESGAYPEAFF. Written as DNA, the CDR3 is TGCAGCGTTGAAAGCGGGGCGTACCCTGAAGCTTTCTTT.